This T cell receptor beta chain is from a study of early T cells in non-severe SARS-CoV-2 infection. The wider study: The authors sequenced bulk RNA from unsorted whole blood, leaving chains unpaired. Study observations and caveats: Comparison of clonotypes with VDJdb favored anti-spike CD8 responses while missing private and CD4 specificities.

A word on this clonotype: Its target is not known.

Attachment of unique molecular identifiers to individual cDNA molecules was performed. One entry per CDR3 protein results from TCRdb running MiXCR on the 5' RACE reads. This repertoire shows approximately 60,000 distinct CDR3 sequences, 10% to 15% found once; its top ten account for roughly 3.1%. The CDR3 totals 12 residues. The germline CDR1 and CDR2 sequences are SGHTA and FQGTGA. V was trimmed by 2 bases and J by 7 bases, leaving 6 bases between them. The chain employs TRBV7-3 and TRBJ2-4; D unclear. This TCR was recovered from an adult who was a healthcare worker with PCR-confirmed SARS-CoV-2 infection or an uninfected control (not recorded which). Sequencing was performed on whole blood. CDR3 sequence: CASSLPDNIQYF. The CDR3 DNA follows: TGTGCCAGCAGCTTACCAGACAACATTCAGTACTTC.